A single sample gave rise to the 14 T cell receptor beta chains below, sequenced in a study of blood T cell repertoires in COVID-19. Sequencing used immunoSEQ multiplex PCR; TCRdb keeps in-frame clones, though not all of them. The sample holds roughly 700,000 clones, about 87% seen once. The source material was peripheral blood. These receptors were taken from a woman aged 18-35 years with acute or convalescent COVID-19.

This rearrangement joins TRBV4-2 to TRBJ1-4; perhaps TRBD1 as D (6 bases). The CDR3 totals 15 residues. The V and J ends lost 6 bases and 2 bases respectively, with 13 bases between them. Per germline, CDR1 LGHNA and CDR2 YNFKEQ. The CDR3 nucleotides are TGTGCCAGCAGGGGTCAGGGGCGGACTAATGAAAAACTGTTTTTT. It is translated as CASRGQGRTNEKLFF.

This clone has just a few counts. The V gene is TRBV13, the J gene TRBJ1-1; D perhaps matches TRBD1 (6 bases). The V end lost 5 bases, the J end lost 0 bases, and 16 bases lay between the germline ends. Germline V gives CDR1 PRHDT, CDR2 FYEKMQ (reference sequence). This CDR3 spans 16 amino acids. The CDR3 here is CASSLGAGNMNTEAFF. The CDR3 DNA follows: TGTGCCAGCAGCCTGGGGGCAGGCAACATGAACACTGAAGCTTTCTTT.

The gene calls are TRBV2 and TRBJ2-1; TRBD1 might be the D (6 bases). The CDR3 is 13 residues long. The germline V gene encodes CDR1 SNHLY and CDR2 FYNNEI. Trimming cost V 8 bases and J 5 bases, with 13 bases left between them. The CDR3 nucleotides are TGTGCCAGCCAGAAGACAGGCGACAATGAGCAGTTCTTC. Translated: CASQKTGDNEQFF.

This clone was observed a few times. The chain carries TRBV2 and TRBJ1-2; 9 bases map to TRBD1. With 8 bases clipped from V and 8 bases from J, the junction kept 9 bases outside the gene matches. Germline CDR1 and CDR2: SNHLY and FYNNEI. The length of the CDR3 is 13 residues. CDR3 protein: CASQPTGGRGYTF. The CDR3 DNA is TGTGCCAGCCAGCCAACAGGGGGCCGGGGCTACACCTTC.

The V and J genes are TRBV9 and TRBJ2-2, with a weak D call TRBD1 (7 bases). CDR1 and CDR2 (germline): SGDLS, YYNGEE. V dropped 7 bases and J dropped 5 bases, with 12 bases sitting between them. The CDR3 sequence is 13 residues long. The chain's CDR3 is CASGGGLTGELFF. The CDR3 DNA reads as TGTGCCAGCGGAGGGGGCTTGACCGGGGAGCTGTTTTTT.

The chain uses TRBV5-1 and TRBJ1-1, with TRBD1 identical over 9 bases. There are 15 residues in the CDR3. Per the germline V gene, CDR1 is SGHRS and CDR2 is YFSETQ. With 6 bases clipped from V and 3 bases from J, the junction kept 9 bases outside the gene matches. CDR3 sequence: CASNPQGQGYTEAFF. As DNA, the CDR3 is TGCGCCAGCAACCCCCAGGGACAGGGCTACACTGAAGCTTTCTTT.

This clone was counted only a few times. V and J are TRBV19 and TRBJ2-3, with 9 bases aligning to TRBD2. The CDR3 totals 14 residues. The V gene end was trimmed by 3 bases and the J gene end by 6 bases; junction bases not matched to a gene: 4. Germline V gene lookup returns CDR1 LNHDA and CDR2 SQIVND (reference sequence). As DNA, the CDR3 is TGTGCCAGTAGTATGGTAGCGGGGGTTGATACGCAGTATTTT. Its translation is CASSMVAGVDTQYF. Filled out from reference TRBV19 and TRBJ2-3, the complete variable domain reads DGGITQSPKYLFRKEGQNVTLSCEQNLNHDAMYWYRQDPGQGLRLIYYSQIVNDFQKGDIAEGYSVSREKKESFPLTVTSAQKNPTAFYLCASSMVAGVDTQYFGPGTRLTVL.

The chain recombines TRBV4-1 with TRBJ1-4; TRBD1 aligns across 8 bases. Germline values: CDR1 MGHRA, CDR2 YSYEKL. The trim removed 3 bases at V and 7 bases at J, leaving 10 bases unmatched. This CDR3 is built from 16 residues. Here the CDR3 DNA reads TGCGCCAGCAGCCAGACAGGGGAAGGGAAAAGTGAAAAACTGTTTTTT. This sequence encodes CASSQTGEGKSEKLFF.

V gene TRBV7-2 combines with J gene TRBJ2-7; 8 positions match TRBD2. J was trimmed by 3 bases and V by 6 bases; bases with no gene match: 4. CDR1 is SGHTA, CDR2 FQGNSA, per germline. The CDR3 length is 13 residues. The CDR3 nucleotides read TGTGCCAGCAGGGCGGGGGGCATCTACGAGCAGTACTTC. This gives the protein CASRAGGIYEQYF.

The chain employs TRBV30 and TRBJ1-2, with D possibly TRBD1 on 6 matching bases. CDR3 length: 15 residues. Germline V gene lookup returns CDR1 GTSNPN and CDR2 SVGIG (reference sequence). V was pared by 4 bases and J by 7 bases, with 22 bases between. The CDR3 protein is CAWIVRGGLIAGYTF. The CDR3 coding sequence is TGTGCCTGGATAGTTCGGGGGGGCCTAATCGCTGGCTACACCTTC.

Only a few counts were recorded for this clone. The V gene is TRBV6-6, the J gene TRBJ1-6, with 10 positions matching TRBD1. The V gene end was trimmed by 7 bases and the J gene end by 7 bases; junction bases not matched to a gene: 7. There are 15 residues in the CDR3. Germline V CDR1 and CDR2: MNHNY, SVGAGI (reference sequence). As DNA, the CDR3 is TGTGCCAGCACCTGGACAGGGGGTGAAAATTCACCCCTCCACTTT. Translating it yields CASTWTGGENSPLHF.

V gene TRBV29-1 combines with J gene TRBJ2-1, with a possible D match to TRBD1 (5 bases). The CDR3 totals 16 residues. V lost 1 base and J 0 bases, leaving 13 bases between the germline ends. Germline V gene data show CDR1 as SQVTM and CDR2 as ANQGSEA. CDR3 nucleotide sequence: TGCAGCGTTGAAGCCGCAGGGCGACTCTCCTACAATGAGCAGTTCTTC. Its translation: CSVEAAGRLSYNEQFF.

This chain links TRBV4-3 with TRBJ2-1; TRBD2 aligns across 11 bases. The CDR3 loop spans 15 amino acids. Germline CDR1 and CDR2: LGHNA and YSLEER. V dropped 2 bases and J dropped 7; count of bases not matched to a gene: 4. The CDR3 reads CASSQIAGGPNEQFF. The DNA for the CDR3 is TGCGCCAGCAGCCAAATAGCGGGGGGGCCTAATGAGCAGTTCTTC.

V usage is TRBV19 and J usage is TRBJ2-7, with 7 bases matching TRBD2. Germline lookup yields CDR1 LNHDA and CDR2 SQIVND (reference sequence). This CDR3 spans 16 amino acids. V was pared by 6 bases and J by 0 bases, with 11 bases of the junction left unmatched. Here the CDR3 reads CASRTSYGGSSYEQYF. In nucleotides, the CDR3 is TGTGCCAGTAGGACGAGCTACGGGGGGTCCTCCTACGAGCAGTACTTC. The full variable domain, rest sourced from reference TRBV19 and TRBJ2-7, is DGGITQSPKYLFRKEGQNVTLSCEQNLNHDAMYWYRQDPGQGLRLIYYSQIVNDFQKGDIAEGYSVSREKKESFPLTVTSAQKNPTAFYLCASRTSYGGSSYEQYFGPGTRLTVT.